This entry is about one T cell receptor (beta chain). This sample stems from a study of technical replicates of blood from several donors. Trimming stripped 2 bases from V and 3 bases from J, with 7 bases between. CDR3 length: 13 residues. Germline CDR1 reads KGHSH; CDR2 reads LQKENI. TCRdb's table, derived via immunoSEQ multiplex PCR, lists solely in-frame clones and lacks some. The repertoire holds under 55,000 clones, 95% to 96% seen once, with about 0.41% in the top ten. The clonotype was recovered from a human donor in good health. This chain connects TRBV18 to TRBJ1-2, with D possibly TRBD1 on 6 matching bases. Specimen: T cells isolated from PBMCs. CDR3 in amino acids: CASSPSGDYGYTF. CDR3 nucleotides: TGTGCCAGCTCACCATCAGGGGACTATGGCTACACCTTC.